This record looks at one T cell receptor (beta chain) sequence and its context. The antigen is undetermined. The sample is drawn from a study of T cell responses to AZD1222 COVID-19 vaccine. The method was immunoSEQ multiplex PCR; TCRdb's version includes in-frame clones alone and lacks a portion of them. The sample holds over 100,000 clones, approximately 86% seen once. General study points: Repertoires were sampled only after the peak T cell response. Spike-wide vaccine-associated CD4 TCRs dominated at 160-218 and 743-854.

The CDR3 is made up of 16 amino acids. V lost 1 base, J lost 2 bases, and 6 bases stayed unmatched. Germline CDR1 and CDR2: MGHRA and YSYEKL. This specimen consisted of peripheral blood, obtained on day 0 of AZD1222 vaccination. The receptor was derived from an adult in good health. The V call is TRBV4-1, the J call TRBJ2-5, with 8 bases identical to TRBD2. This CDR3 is CASSQGGGLAQETQYF. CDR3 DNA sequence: TGCGCCAGCAGCCAAGGGGGAGGACTAGCTCAAGAGACCCAGTACTTC.